The source of this T cell receptor beta chain is a study of CD8 T cells in Susac syndrome. Whole-study results and caveats: Acknowledgment was made by the study that its TCR sequencing and HLA analysis involved a relatively small number of individuals.

With respect to this clonotype: The antigen remains unidentified.

This CDR3 is built from 15 residues. Germline values: CDR1 MNHEY, CDR2 SMNVEV (reference sequence). The V end lost 1 base, the J end lost 2 bases, and 11 bases lay between the germline ends. Random hexamers were used to reverse transcribe the RNA input (roughly 0.5 to 1 ug). TCRdb used MiXCR to reprocess the immunoSEQ multiplex PCR reads, holding one entry per CDR3 protein. The profile shows roughly 400,000 distinct CDR3 sequences, approximately 85% of them singletons. Sequencing of TCR beta was performed on blood CD8+ T cells and on blood CD4+ T cells. Sequenced: CD8+ T cells from PBMCs. The V and J genes are TRBV27 and TRBJ2-5; maybe TRBD2 (6 bases). The clonotype originates from a human donor with multiple sclerosis. CDR3 residues: CASSLWVGGQETQYF. The CDR3 DNA reads as TGTGCCAGCAGTTTATGGGTCGGGGGTCAAGAGACCCAGTACTTC.